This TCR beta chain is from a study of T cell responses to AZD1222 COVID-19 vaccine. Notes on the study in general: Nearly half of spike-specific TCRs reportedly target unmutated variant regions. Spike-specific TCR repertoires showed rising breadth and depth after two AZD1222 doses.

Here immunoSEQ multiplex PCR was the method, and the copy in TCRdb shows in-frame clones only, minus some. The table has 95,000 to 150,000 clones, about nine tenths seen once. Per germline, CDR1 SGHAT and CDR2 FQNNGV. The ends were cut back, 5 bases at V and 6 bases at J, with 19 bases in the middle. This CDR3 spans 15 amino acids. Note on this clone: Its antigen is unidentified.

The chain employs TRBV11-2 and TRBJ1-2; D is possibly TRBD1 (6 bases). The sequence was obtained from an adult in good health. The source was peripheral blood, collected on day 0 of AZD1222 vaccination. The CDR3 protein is CASSGLTGHADGYTF. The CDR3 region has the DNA TGTGCCAGCAGCGGACTCACAGGGCACGCAGATGGCTACACCTTC.